The 31 T cell receptor beta chains presented below share a single source sample, sequenced in a study of blood T cell repertoires in COVID-19. Clones were read by immunoSEQ multiplex PCR, and TCRdb kept only the in-frame ones, dropping some. The repertoire holds roughly 410,000 clones, with about nine tenths as singletons. Sequencing was carried out using peripheral blood. These TCRs come from a woman in her 40s with COVID-19, enrolled during active disease.

The CDR3: CASSPGITNEKLFF. The CDR3 DNA is TGTGCCAGCAGCCCCGGGATTACTAATGAAAAACTGTTTTTT. The gene calls are TRBV11-2 and TRBJ1-4; D not resolved. The germline V and J ends were trimmed by 5 bases and 2 bases, with 9 bases remaining between them. There are 14 residues in the CDR3. CDR1 is SGHAT and CDR2 is FQNNGV in the germline V gene.

The V call is TRBV6-5, the J call TRBJ2-7; the D gene is possibly TRBD2 (6 bases). Trimming cost V 6 bases and J 2 bases, with 11 bases left between them. CDR3 length: 13 residues. The germline CDR1 and CDR2 sequences are MNHEY and SVGAGI. CDR3 coding DNA: TGTGCCAGCAGGGTCGGGACTCCCTACGAGCAGTACTTC. Protein sequence: CASRVGTPYEQYF.

The chain recombines TRBV27 with TRBJ2-1; 10 bases are a match to TRBD2. This CDR3 is 14 amino acids long. Germline trimming cut 6 bases from V and 10 bases from J; bases unmatched to any gene: 9. CDR1 is MNHEY, CDR2 SMNVEV, per germline (reference sequence). The CDR3 nucleotides are TGTGCCAGCAGCAAGCGGGAGGGCCTAGGCGAGCAGTTCTTC. Protein: CASSKREGLGEQFF.

Concerning this clone: One junction end disagrees with the germline gene, perhaps due to a read error. This chain links TRBV10-3 with TRBJ2-7, with 12 bases that match TRBD1. This CDR3 comprises 11 residues. Germline V gene lookup returns CDR1 ENHRY and CDR2 SYGVKD. CDR3 in DNA: TGTGCCATCAGTGATGGGACAGGGGGCGCATTC. Its translation is CAISDGTGGAF.

This sequence joins TRBV7-3 and TRBJ1-1, with D possibly matching TRBD1 (6 bases). CDR3 length: 14 residues. Trimming cost V 5 bases and J 4 bases, with 14 bases left between them. The germline V gene has CDR1 SGHTA and CDR2 FQGTGA. The CDR3 here is CASSPGGALTEAFF. The DNA for the CDR3 is TGTGCCAGCAGCCCTGGGGGGGCCCTCACTGAAGCTTTCTTT.

V and J are TRBV4-3 and TRBJ1-4, with no clear D. This CDR3 is 15 amino acids long. CDR1 and CDR2 (germline): LGHNA, YSLEER. Between the trimmed V and J ends, which lost 0 bases and 4 bases, there was a span of 9 bases. The CDR3 loop is CASSQDRGFNEKLFF. The CDR3 nucleotides read TGCGCCAGCAGCCAAGATCGAGGGTTTAATGAAAAACTGTTTTTT.

This clone has a single count. The rearrangement uses TRBV18 and TRBJ1-2, with D unresolved. Germline lookup yields CDR1 KGHSH and CDR2 LQKENI. The length of the CDR3 is 16 residues. Trimming took off 2 bases at V and 0 bases at J, with 13 bases between the two ends. The CDR3 protein is CASSPMLYRTNYGYTF. Here the CDR3 DNA reads TGTGCCAGCTCACCAATGTTATATAGAACTAACTATGGCTACACCTTC. Variable domain in full (rest from reference TRBV18 and TRBJ1-2): NAGVMQNPRHLVRRRGQEARLRCSPMKGHSHVYWYRQLPEEGLKFMVYLQKENIIDESGMPKERFSAEFPKEGPSILRIQQVVRGDSAAYFCASSPMLYRTNYGYTFGSGTRLTVV.

A remark on this clone: The sample holds other DNA sequences that translate to the same CDR3. The chain recombines TRBV27 with TRBJ1-2; weak D call: TRBD1 (6 bases). The length of the CDR3 is 14 residues. Germline V gene sequence: CDR1 MNHEY, CDR2 SMNVEV (reference sequence). The V end was cut by 6 bases, the J end by 8 bases, with 19 bases between. Here the CDR3 reads CASRKQGFGDGYTF. CDR3 coding DNA: TGTGCCAGCAGAAAACAGGGTTTTGGCGACGGCTACACCTTC.

V usage is TRBV7-2 and J usage is TRBJ2-3; no clear D gene. The length of the CDR3 is 18 residues. V lost 2 bases, J lost 0 bases, and 18 bases lay in between. Germline assignment: CDR1 SGHTA and CDR2 FQGNSA. The CDR3 coding sequence is TGTGCCAGCAGCTTAAGTCGTGAGGTTAGCCTTAGCACAGATACGCAGTATTTT. It is translated as CASSLSREVSLSTDTQYF.

V usage is TRBV9 and J usage is TRBJ2-2; possibly TRBD2 for D (6 bases). Germline CDR1 reads SGDLS; CDR2 reads YYNGEE. The V end lost 6 bases, the J end lost 6 bases, and 18 bases lay between the germline ends. The CDR3 is 15 amino acids. As DNA, the CDR3 is TGTGCCAGCACCACCGGCGGAGGGGTCCCCGGGGAGCTGTTTTTT. Its protein product is CASTTGGGVPGELFF.

Regarding this clone: Other DNA sequences from this sample encode an identical CDR3 as well. The chain has TRBV28 and TRBJ2-6; TRBD1 is a possible D gene (6 bases). This CDR3 spans 15 amino acids. Per germline, CDR1 MDHEN and CDR2 SYDVKM. V was clipped by 5 bases and J by 2 bases, with 10 bases between them. As DNA, the CDR3 is TGTGCCAGCAGTCCCACAGGGACTGGGGCCAACGTCCTGACTTTC. Translating it yields CASSPTGTGANVLTF. Full variable domain (outside the CDR3, taken from reference TRBV28 and TRBJ2-6): DVKVTQSSRYLVKRTGEKVFLECVQDMDHENMFWYRQDPGLGLRLIYFSYDVKMKEKGDIPEGYSVSREKKERFSLILESASTNQTSMYLCASSPTGTGANVLTFGAGSRLTVL.

In this sample, this clone turned up a few times. The gene calls are TRBV4-2 and TRBJ1-1; weak D call: TRBD1 (6 bases). Germline-derived CDR1 and CDR2 are LGHNA and YNFKEQ. V lost 4 bases to trimming and J lost 3 bases, with 15 bases between them. This CDR3 has 15 amino acids. The CDR3 here is CASSRRGGMDTEAFF. Written as DNA, the CDR3 is TGTGCCAGCAGCCGTAGGGGGGGAATGGACACTGAAGCTTTCTTT.

This clone was counted between two and nine times. The V and J genes are TRBV6-5 and TRBJ2-7; 11 nucleotides line up with TRBD1. The CDR3 extends over 14 amino acids. In germline, CDR1 is MNHEY, CDR2 SVGAGI. Trimming cost V 2 bases and J 3 bases; bases outside gene matches: 0. The CDR3 sequence: CASSYGTGGYEQYF. CDR3 coding DNA: TGTGCCAGCAGTTACGGGACAGGGGGCTACGAGCAGTACTTC.

The genes are TRBV10-3 and TRBJ1-5; D remains unclear. The CDR3 has 13 residues. V lost 1 base, J lost 6 bases, and 7 bases lay in between. The V gene's germline CDR1 is ENHRY and CDR2 SYGVKD. The CDR3 DNA reads as TGTGCCATCAGTGAGTATGAGCGTCAGCCCCAGCATTTT. Translation: CAISEYERQPQHF.

V gene TRBV18 combines with J gene TRBJ1-4, with TRBD1 as a possible D gene (6 bases). Trimming removed 3 bases from V and 3 bases from J, with 11 bases in between. Germline loops: CDR1 KGHSH, CDR2 LQKENI. CDR3 length equals 15 residues. The CDR3 loop is CASSPNRVANEKLFF. Here the CDR3 DNA reads TGTGCCAGCTCACCTAACAGGGTGGCTAATGAAAAACTGTTTTTT.

V gene TRBV9 combines with J gene TRBJ1-2; TRBD1 might be the D (5 bases). This CDR3 spans 15 amino acids. The V end lost 2 bases, the J end lost 4 bases, and 15 bases lay between the germline ends. In germline, CDR1 is SGDLS, CDR2 YYNGEE. The CDR3 bases are TGTGCCAGCAGCGTTGGGGGAGGGATCGGCTATGGCTACACCTTC. Its protein is CASSVGGGIGYGYTF.

This clone appeared a single time. The chain couples TRBV19 to TRBJ2-3; 12 positions match TRBD1. The CDR3 has 17 amino acids. Germline values: CDR1 LNHDA, CDR2 SQIVND (reference sequence). V lost 4 bases, J lost 5 bases, and 10 bases stayed unmatched. CDR3 in amino acids: CASSTGVGTGGQDTQYF. Here the CDR3 DNA reads TGTGCCAGTAGTACCGGGGTCGGGACAGGGGGCCAAGATACGCAGTATTTT.

The genes are TRBV18 and TRBJ1-5; TRBD1 is a possible D gene (6 bases). Looked up from germline, CDR1 is KGHSH and CDR2 is LQKENI. The CDR3 runs 17 residues. The V gene lost 0 bases and the J gene lost 1 base, with 13 bases spanning the gap. The CDR3 coding sequence is TGTGCCAGCTCACCACCGATGGCAGGGGTAAGCAATCAGCCCCAGCATTTT. Its translation is CASSPPMAGVSNQPQHF.

The rearrangement links TRBV27 to TRBJ2-7, with 8 bases that match TRBD1. Germline assignment: CDR1 MNHEY and CDR2 SMNVEV (reference sequence). The V gene end was trimmed by 6 bases and the J gene end by 3 bases; junction bases not matched to a gene: 10. There are 15 residues in the CDR3. The CDR3 coding sequence is TGTGCCAGCAGCCTCGTCGGGACAGGACTCTACGAGCAGTACTTC. The encoded protein is CASSLVGTGLYEQYF.

The CDR3 bases are TGTGCCAGCAGCTTATCTTTCTCCACAGATACGCAGTATTTT. Translating it yields CASSLSFSTDTQYF. The rearrangement links TRBV7-2 to TRBJ2-3; D is undetermined. Per germline, CDR1 SGHTA and CDR2 FQGNSA. The CDR3 sequence is 14 residues long. Trimming pared 2 bases from V and 2 bases from J, leaving 8 bases between.

The chain recombines TRBV29-1 with TRBJ2-7; tentative D call: TRBD1 (5 bases). Trimming cost V 5 bases and J 3 bases, with 8 bases left between them. The germline CDR1 and CDR2 sequences are SQVTM and ANQGSEA. The CDR3 has 11 residues. DNA for the CDR3: TGCAGCGTTACGACAGTCTACGAGCAGTACTTC. Amino acids: CSVTTVYEQYF.

The chain has TRBV28 and TRBJ1-2, with 9 nucleotides matching TRBD1. The CDR3 totals 16 residues. The V gene's germline CDR1 is MDHEN and CDR2 SYDVKM. V lost 7 bases, J lost 1 base, and 10 bases stayed unmatched. The chain's CDR3 is CASNAPRTGDNYGYTF. The DNA of the CDR3 is TGTGCCAGCAACGCACCCCGGACAGGGGATAACTATGGCTACACCTTC.

The rearrangement uses TRBV7-2 and TRBJ2-5, with D tentatively TRBD2 (5 bases). This CDR3 spans 14 amino acids. Germline CDR1 is SGHTA and CDR2 is FQGNSA. V shed 6 bases and J shed 3 bases, with 14 bases lying between them. The CDR3 bases are TGTGCCAGCAGTTTCGTAGCGCCTGAAGAGACCCAGTACTTC. Its protein is CASSFVAPEETQYF.

V is TRBV18 and J is TRBJ2-5; 10 nucleotides match TRBD1. V shed 1 base and J 4 bases; nucleotides not matched to a gene: 6. CDR1 is KGHSH and CDR2 is LQKENI in the germline V gene. This CDR3 is 16 amino acids long. CDR3 nucleotide sequence: TGTGCCAGCTCACCACTCAGGACAGGGGGTGTAGAGACCCAGTACTTC. Translating gives CASSPLRTGGVETQYF.

V and J are TRBV12-3 or TRBV12-4 and TRBJ1-5; no reliable D call. The germline V and J ends were trimmed by 7 bases and 4 bases, with 11 bases remaining between them. The CDR3 sequence is 13 residues long. CDR3 residues: CASNHGGNQPQHF. CDR3 bases: TGTGCCAGCAACCACGGAGGTAATCAGCCCCAGCATTTT.

The chain recombines TRBV7-9 with TRBJ2-1; D gene uncertain. This CDR3 spans 13 amino acids. V lost 5 bases, J lost 7 bases, and 12 bases lay in between. Looked up from germline, CDR1 is SEHNR and CDR2 is FQNEAQ (reference sequence). CDR3 in DNA: TGTGCCAGCAGCCCCGGGTACGGTAATGAGCAGTTCTTC. Amino acids: CASSPGYGNEQFF.

This chain uses TRBV7-8 with TRBJ2-7; D perhaps matches TRBD2 (6 bases). Germline V gene sequence: CDR1 SGHVS, CDR2 FQNEAQ. Trimming shortened V by 5 bases and J by 0 bases, and 14 bases separated the two germline ends. The length of the CDR3 is 15 residues. CDR3 DNA sequence: TGTGCCAGCAGCATTAGCGGAGCCCCCTCCTACGAGCAGTACTTC. It translates to CASSISGAPSYEQYF.

This rearrangement joins TRBV7-9 to TRBJ1-1; 9 bases match TRBD1. This CDR3 is 14 amino acids long. Looked up from germline, CDR1 is SEHNR and CDR2 is FQNEAQ (reference sequence). With V trimmed by 4 bases and J by 0 bases, 0 bases remained unmatched. CDR3 amino acids: CASSWDRVNTEAFF. The CDR3 nucleotides read TGTGCCAGCAGCTGGGACAGGGTGAACACTGAAGCTTTCTTT.

The chain joins TRBV18 to TRBJ1-2; TRBD1 matches at 9 bases. The CDR3 spans 14 residues. With V trimmed by 6 bases and J by 8 bases, 10 bases remained unmatched. Germline V gene lookup returns CDR1 KGHSH and CDR2 LQKENI. This CDR3 is CASSRDREGGGYTF. The CDR3 DNA reads as TGTGCCAGCTCTCGGGACAGGGAAGGAGGGGGCTACACCTTC.

The genes are TRBV12-3 or TRBV12-4 and TRBJ1-2; no firm D call. V lost 7 bases and J lost 4, with 13 bases in between. The CDR3 is 13 residues long. The CDR3 DNA follows: TGTGCCAGCACCCCGTCGGGAGGCTATGGCTACACCTTC. The encoded protein is CASTPSGGYGYTF.

The chain joins TRBV2 to TRBJ2-7, with 9 positions matching TRBD2. Germline V CDR1 and CDR2: SNHLY, FYNNEI. The V segment lost 7 bases and the J segment 4 bases; nucleotides outside the gene matches: 11. This CDR3 has 15 residues. The CDR3 region has the DNA TGTGCCAGCACCCCTTGGGGGACTAGCCGATACGAGCAGTACTTC. This translates into CASTPWGTSRYEQYF.